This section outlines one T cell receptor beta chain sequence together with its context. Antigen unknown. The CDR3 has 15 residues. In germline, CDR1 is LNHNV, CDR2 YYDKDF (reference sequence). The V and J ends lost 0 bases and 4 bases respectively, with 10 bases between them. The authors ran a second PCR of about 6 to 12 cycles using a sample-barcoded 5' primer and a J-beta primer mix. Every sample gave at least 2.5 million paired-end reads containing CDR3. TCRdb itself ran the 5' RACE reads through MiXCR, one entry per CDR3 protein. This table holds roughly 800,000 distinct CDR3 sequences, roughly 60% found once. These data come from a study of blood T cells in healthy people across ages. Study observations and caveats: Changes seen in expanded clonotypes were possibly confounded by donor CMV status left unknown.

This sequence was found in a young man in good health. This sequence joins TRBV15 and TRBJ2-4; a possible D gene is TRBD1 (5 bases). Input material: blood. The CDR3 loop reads CATSRDRQGKNIQYF. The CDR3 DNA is TGTGCCACCAGCAGAGACCGCCAGGGTAAAAACATTCAGTACTTC. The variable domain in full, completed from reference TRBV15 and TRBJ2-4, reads DAMVIQNPRYQVTQFGKPVTLSCSQTLNHNVMYWYQQKSSQAPKLLFHYYDKDFNNEADTPDNFQSRRPNTSFCFLDIRSPGLGDTAMYLCATSRDRQGKNIQYFGAGTRLSVL.